This entry lists 25 T cell receptor beta chains sequenced from one sample in a study of post-analysis software for immune sequencing data. Study results and caveats: With TRBV5-6, TRBV5-1 and TRBV20-1 included, about five TRBV segments were more frequent in patients than in controls.

Antigens of these TCRs are unknown. Built from TCR beta cDNA, the libraries had unique molecular identifiers in them. TCRdb analysed the PCR reads with MiXCR anew, one entry per CDR3 protein. The sample holds fewer than 850,000 distinct CDR3 sequences, around 27% seen once. Sequenced input: blood. Source of these receptors: a girl between 10 and 17 years old with multiple sclerosis.

This clonotype was recorded a few times. J is TRBJ2-7 and V is TRBV5-1; D might be TRBD1 or TRBD2, each matching 6 bases. The germline gives CDR1 SGHRS, CDR2 YFSETQ. Trimming took off 1 base at V and 4 bases at J, with 12 bases between the two ends. The CDR3 has 14 amino acids. CDR3 sequence reads: CASSLSRDNYEQYF. The CDR3 bases are TGCGCCAGCAGCTTGTCGCGGGACAATTACGAGCAGTACTTC.

The chain has TRBV20-1 and TRBJ2-3, with D perhaps matching TRBD2 (5 bases). From germline, CDR1 is DFQATT and CDR2 SNEGSKA (reference sequence). V lost 1 base and J 5 bases, leaving 19 bases between the germline ends. The CDR3 contains 16 residues. The CDR3 coding sequence is TGCAGTGCTAGAGGGTTCCGGGGTCATCCGAAAGATACGCAGTATTTT. Protein: CSARGFRGHPKDTQYF.

In this sample, this clonotype turned up a few times. The rearrangement links TRBV6-2 or TRBV6-3 to TRBJ1-2; TRBD1 is a possible D gene (5 bases). Deletions cut 5 bases from V and 7 bases from J, with 20 bases between. CDR1 and CDR2 from the germline V gene are MNHEY and SVGEGT. CDR3 length: 15 amino acids. CDR3 sequence (DNA): TGTGCCAGCAGTCAATCTTCGCAGGGATTGAGTGGCTACACCTTC. This codes for CASSQSSQGLSGYTF.

This chain links TRBV28 with TRBJ2-1; D is uncertain. The V gene lost 8 bases and the J gene lost 12 bases, with 14 bases spanning the gap. In germline, CDR1 is MDHEN, CDR2 SYDVKM. There are 11 residues in the CDR3. CDR3 nucleotide sequence: TGTGCCAGCTATAGTAGTTCAGTGCAGTTCTTC. It codes for CASYSSSVQFF.

This clonotype was counted between two and nine times. The chain combines TRBV15 with TRBJ2-3; 9 positions match TRBD2. The V and J ends lost 0 bases and 4 bases, in that order; junction bases with no gene match: 8. Germline loops: CDR1 LNHNV, CDR2 YYDKDF (reference sequence). The CDR3 sequence is 17 residues long. CDR3 in DNA: TGTGCCACCAGCAGAGATGGCGGGAGGGCCGGAGCAGATACGCAGTATTTT. It codes for CATSRDGGRAGADTQYF.

This clonotype was counted ten times or more. The chain has TRBV20-1 and TRBJ2-1; 11 nucleotides match TRBD2. CDR3 length: 13 amino acids. CDR1 DFQATT and CDR2 SNEGSKA come from the germline V gene (reference sequence). V shed 2 bases, J shed 11 bases, and the junction held 5 bases outside the gene matches. In nucleotides, the CDR3 is TGCAGTGCTAGACAGTTAGCGGGAGGGAAGCAGTTCTTC. Protein sequence: CSARQLAGGKQFF.

This clonotype was seen more than once but under ten times. The CDR3 loop reads CSVVTGGNSPLHF. CDR3 bases: TGCAGCGTGGTAACGGGGGGTAATTCACCCCTCCACTTT. The gene calls are TRBV29-1 and TRBJ1-6; a weak D match, TRBD1 (5 bases). Germline V gene sequence: CDR1 SQVTM, CDR2 ANQGSEA. V lost 6 bases and J lost 6, with 12 bases in between. CDR3 length equals 13 residues. Drawing the rest from reference TRBV29-1 and TRBJ1-6, the complete variable domain is SAVISQKPSRDICQRGTSLTIQCQVDSQVTMMFWYRQQPGQSLTLIATANQGSEATYESGFVIDKFPISRPNLTFSTLTVSNMSPEDSSIYLCSVVTGGNSPLHFGNGTRLTVT.

This chain links TRBV29-1 with TRBJ2-4; tentatively, D is TRBD1 or TRBD2 (6 bases each). Looked up from germline, CDR1 is SQVTM and CDR2 is ANQGSEA. V gave up 7 bases and J gave up 1 base, with 17 bases separating them. This CDR3 is built from 15 residues. The CDR3 coding sequence is TGCAGCGCCGGGGGCAGCTTTGGGGCCAAAAACATTCAGTACTTC. It is translated as CSAGGSFGAKNIQYF.

The rearrangement uses TRBV20-1 and TRBJ1-5, with D possibly being TRBD1 (5 bases). This CDR3 is built from 15 residues. CDR1 DFQATT and CDR2 SNEGSKA come from the germline V gene (reference sequence). V lost 2 bases and J 5 bases, leaving 16 bases between the germline ends. The CDR3 sequence: CSARSPGRGDQPQHF. CDR3 DNA sequence: TGCAGTGCTAGATCCCCAGGGAGAGGAGATCAGCCCCAGCATTTT.

The table lists this clonotype with a few counts. The chain has TRBV6-6 and TRBJ1-2; D gene uncertain. Between the trimmed V and J ends, which lost 6 bases and 8 bases, there was a span of 16 bases. The germline CDR1 and CDR2 sequences are MNHNY and SVGAGI (reference sequence). This CDR3 has 13 residues. The CDR3 DNA sequence: TGTGCCAGCAGCACCCGAGGCCTGGGGGGCTACACCTTC. Protein product: CASSTRGLGGYTF.

This clonotype was picked up one time. V is TRBV20-1 and J is TRBJ2-1; 11 bases match TRBD2. Germline V gives CDR1 DFQATT, CDR2 SNEGSKA (reference sequence). The CDR3 is made up of 18 amino acids. V trimming: 6 bases; J trimming: 0 bases; junction bases outside the gene matches: 13. CDR3 protein: CSAPVLAGGLSSYNEQFF. DNA of the CDR3: TGCAGTGCCCCCGTGCTAGCGGGAGGTTTAAGCTCCTACAATGAGCAGTTCTTC.

This clonotype has just a few counts. J is TRBJ2-3 and V is TRBV20-1, with 7 bases matching TRBD2. The germline V gene has CDR1 DFQATT and CDR2 SNEGSKA (reference sequence). CDR3 length: 15 amino acids. Unmatched junction bases numbered 8, after V lost 2 bases and J lost 3 bases. CDR3 protein: CSARLSGRWTDTQYF. CDR3 in DNA: TGCAGTGCTAGACTTAGCGGGCGGTGGACAGATACGCAGTATTTT.

V usage is TRBV6-5 and J usage is TRBJ2-1; D gene uncertain. With the DNA end fitting TRBJ2-7 better, the J assignment may be wrong. From germline, CDR1 is MNHEY and CDR2 SVGAGI. CDR3 length: 11 residues. The CDR3 spells CASSTINEQYF. For the CDR3, the DNA is TGTGCCAGCAGTACTATCAATGAGCAGTACTTC.

The chain couples TRBV6-5 to TRBJ2-1, with 7 positions matching TRBD1. Germline V gene sequence: CDR1 MNHEY, CDR2 SVGAGI. J was trimmed by 3 bases and V by 5 bases; bases with no gene match: 4. The CDR3 is made up of 14 amino acids. In DNA form, the CDR3 reads TGTGCCAGCAGTGACCCAGGGGGCTACAATGAGCAGTTCTTC. Translation gives CASSDPGGYNEQFF.

The chain joins TRBV7-9 to TRBJ2-1; TRBD1 matches 9 bases. V was pared by 4 bases and J by 2 bases, with 9 bases of the junction left unmatched. The CDR3 consists of 17 residues. The germline V gene encodes CDR1 SEHNR and CDR2 FQNEAQ (reference sequence). In DNA, the CDR3 is TGTGCCAGCAGCTCTGACACTACAGGGGGCCCCTACAATGAGCAGTTCTTC. Translating gives CASSSDTTGGPYNEQFF.

The chain recombines TRBV5-1 with TRBJ2-5, with D perhaps TRBD2 (7 bases). This CDR3 region has 17 residues. Deletions cut 6 bases from V and 2 bases from J, with 23 bases between. Germline V gene lookup returns CDR1 SGHRS and CDR2 YFSETQ. The CDR3 is CASTPQELGGVQETQYF. For the CDR3, the DNA is TGCGCCAGCACCCCCCAAGAGTTAGGGGGGGTGCAAGAGACCCAGTACTTC.

This clonotype appeared a few times. J is TRBJ2-6 and V is TRBV20-1; 8 bases match TRBD1. Germline values: CDR1 DFQATT, CDR2 SNEGSKA (reference sequence). This CDR3 contains 18 residues. The trim removed 3 bases at V and 4 bases at J, leaving 14 bases unmatched. The CDR3 loop reads CSASSYRGTSLGANVLTF. The CDR3 coding sequence is TGCAGTGCTAGCTCCTACAGGGGGACCAGTCTCGGGGCCAACGTCCTGACTTTC.

CDR3 amino acids: CSARDPAVGEQFF. The CDR3 DNA reads as TGCAGTGCTAGAGATCCCGCCGTCGGTGAGCAGTTCTTC. The chain has TRBV20-1 and TRBJ2-1; no clear D. The V gene lost 0 bases and the J gene lost 9 bases, with 12 bases spanning the gap. Germline V CDR1 and CDR2: DFQATT, SNEGSKA (reference sequence). The CDR3 sequence is 13 residues long.

This clonotype appeared many times. The V call is TRBV27, the J call TRBJ2-3; D uncertain. CDR1 is MNHEY, CDR2 SMNVEV, per germline (reference sequence). V was shortened by 6 bases and J by 1 base, with 5 bases between the two germline ends. The CDR3 has 12 residues. DNA of the CDR3: TGTGCCAGCAGCCGACGCACAGATACGCAGTATTTT. This codes for CASSRRTDTQYF.

The CDR3 DNA reads TGCGCCAGCAGCCGCCACCGCGCCCTAGCGGGAGGGGTAGACACGCAGTATTTT. It encodes CASSRHRALAGGVDTQYF. V usage is TRBV4-3 and J usage is TRBJ2-3; 12 bases are a match to TRBD2. CDR3 length: 18 amino acids. Germline V lookup: CDR1 LGHNA, CDR2 YSLEER. The V segment lost 4 bases and the J segment 9 bases; nucleotides outside the gene matches: 17.

J is TRBJ1-6 and V is TRBV20-1; D remains ambiguous. This CDR3 spans 11 amino acids. Germline loops: CDR1 DFQATT, CDR2 SNEGSKA (reference sequence). V was cut by 6 bases and J by 17 bases, with 17 bases left in between. Here the CDR3 DNA reads TGCAGTGCCCTCCAAGGATCGCTGTTCCACTTT. Encoded protein: CSALQGSLFHF.

The chain uses TRBV12-5 and TRBJ2-7, with 7 bases matching TRBD1. The germline CDR1 and CDR2 sequences are LGHNT and FRNRAP. This CDR3 has 15 amino acids. V shed 11 bases, J shed 2 bases, and the junction held 15 bases outside the gene matches. As DNA, the CDR3 is TGTGCTGGGGGTCGTGGAGACAGGGCCCCCTACGAGCAGTACTTC. It encodes CAGGRGDRAPYEQYF.

This chain joins TRBV6-5 and TRBJ1-2, with 9 nucleotides matching TRBD1. The CDR3 has 15 residues. With 6 bases clipped from V and 7 bases from J, the junction kept 12 bases outside the gene matches. Germline V gene lookup returns CDR1 MNHEY and CDR2 SVGAGI. The CDR3 DNA follows: TGTGCCAGCAGATTAGACCCGGGACAGGGATCTGGCTACACCTTC. Its translation: CASRLDPGQGSGYTF.

CDR3 DNA sequence: TGTGCCATCAGTGAGCTGGCCGTGTGGAACTACGAGCAGTACTTC. Protein: CAISELAVWNYEQYF. V is TRBV10-3 and J is TRBJ2-7, with no clear D. The V end lost 2 bases, the J end lost 3 bases, and 14 bases lay between the germline ends. Germline assignment: CDR1 ENHRY and CDR2 SYGVKD. The CDR3 totals 15 residues.

V and J are TRBV4-3 and TRBJ1-2, with 7 bases identical to TRBD1. Germline V gene sequence: CDR1 LGHNA, CDR2 YSLEER. V was clipped by 0 bases and J by 6 bases; unmatched bases: 4. The length of the CDR3 is 14 residues. CDR3 DNA: TGCGCCAGCAGCCAAGAACGACAGGGTAATGGCTACACCTTC. It is translated as CASSQERQGNGYTF.